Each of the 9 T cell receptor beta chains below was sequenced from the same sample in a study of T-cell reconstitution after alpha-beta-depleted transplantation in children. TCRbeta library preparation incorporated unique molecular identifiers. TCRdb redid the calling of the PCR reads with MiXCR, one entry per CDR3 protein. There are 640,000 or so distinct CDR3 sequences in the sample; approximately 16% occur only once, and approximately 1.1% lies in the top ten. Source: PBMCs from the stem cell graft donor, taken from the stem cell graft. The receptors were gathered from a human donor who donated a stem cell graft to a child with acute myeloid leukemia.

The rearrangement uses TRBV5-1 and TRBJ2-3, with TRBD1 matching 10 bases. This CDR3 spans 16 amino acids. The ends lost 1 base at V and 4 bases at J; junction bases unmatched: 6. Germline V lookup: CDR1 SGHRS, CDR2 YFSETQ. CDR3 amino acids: CASSLRGQGSPDTQYF. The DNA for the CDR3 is TGCGCCAGCAGCTTGAGGGGACAGGGGTCCCCAGATACGCAGTATTTT.

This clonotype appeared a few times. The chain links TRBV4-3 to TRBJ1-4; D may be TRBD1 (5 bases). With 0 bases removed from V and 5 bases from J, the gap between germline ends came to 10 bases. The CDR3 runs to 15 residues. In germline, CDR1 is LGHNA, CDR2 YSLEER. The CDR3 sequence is CASSQDGGGNEKLFF. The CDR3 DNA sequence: TGCGCCAGCAGCCAAGATGGGGGGGGGAATGAAAAACTGTTTTTT.

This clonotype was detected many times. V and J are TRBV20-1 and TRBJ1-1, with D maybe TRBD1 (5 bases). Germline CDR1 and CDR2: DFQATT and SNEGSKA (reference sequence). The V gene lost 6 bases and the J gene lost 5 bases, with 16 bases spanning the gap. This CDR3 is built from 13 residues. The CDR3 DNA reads TGCAGTGCGAGTCCTCCTCAGGGAACTGAAGCTTTCTTT. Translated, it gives CSASPPQGTEAFF.

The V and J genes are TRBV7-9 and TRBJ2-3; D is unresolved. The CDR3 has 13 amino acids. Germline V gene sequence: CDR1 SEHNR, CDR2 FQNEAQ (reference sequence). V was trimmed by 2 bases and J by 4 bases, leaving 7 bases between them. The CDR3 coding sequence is TGTGCCAGCAGCTTAAGTGTGGCAGATACGCAGTATTTT. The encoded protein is CASSLSVADTQYF.

The CDR3 coding sequence is TGTGCCAGCTGGGGGGAGGGTATGAACACTGAAGCTTTCTTT. It encodes CASWGEGMNTEAFF. The V and J genes are TRBV7-9 and TRBJ1-1; possible D gene TRBD1, 5 bases. The CDR3 extends over 14 amino acids. V lost 8 bases and J 0 bases, leaving 13 bases between the germline ends. Per the germline V gene, CDR1 is SEHNR and CDR2 is FQNEAQ (reference sequence).

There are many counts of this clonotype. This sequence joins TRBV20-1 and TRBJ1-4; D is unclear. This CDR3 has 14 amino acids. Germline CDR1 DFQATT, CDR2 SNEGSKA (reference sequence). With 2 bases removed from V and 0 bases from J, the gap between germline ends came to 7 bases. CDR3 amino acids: CSARYGSTNEKLFF. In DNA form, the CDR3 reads TGCAGTGCTAGATACGGATCAACTAATGAAAAACTGTTTTTT.

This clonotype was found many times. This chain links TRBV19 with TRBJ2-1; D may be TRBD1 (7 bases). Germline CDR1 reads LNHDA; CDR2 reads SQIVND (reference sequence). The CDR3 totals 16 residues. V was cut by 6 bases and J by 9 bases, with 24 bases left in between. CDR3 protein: CASRKTGTLRGSEQFF. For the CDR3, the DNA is TGTGCCAGTAGGAAGACAGGGACTTTGAGGGGTAGTGAGCAGTTCTTC.

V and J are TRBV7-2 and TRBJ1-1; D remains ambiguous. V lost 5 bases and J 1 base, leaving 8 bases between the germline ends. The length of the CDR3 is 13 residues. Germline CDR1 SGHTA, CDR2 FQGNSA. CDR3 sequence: CASSRLPNTEAFF. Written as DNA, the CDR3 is TGTGCCAGCAGCCGACTCCCGAACACTGAAGCTTTCTTT.

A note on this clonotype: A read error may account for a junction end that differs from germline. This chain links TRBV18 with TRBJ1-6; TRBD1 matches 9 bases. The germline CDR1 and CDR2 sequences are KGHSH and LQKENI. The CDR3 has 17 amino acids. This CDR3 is CASSPRDRGSGNSPLHF. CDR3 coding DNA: TGTGCCAGCTCTCCACGTGACAGGGGGTCTGGTAATTCACCCCTCCACTTT.